This TCR beta chain was sequenced for a study of shared clonotypes between healthy human individuals. Assay runs were performed at deep level. Using immunoSEQ multiplex PCR, the repertoire was profiled, and TCRdb retains in-frame clones only, with some absent. The data contain roughly 500,000 clones, 65% to 85% of them singletons. Material: PBMCs. The sequence came from a woman between 40 and 55 years old in good health. Some clones in this sample may be carry-over from other donors' samples.

The CDR3 loop reads CARSLGWDRNSNQPQHF. CDR3 bases: TGTGCCAGAAGCTTGGGTTGGGACAGAAATAGCAATCAGCCCCAGCATTTT. The gene calls are TRBV5-3 and TRBJ1-5; TRBD1 aligns across 7 bases. TRBV5-3 is an open reading frame whose function is uncertain. CDR3 length: 17 residues. J gave up 0 bases and V 0 bases, and 6 bases lay outside the gene matches.